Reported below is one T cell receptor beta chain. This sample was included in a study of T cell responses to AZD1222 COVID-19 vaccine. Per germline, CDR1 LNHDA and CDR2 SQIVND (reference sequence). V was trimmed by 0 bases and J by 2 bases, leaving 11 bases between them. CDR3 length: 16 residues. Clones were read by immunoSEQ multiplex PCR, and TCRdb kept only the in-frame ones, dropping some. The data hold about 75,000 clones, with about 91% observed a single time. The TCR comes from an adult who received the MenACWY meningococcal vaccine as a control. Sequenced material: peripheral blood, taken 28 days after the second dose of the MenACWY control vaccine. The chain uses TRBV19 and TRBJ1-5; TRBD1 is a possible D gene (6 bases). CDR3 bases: TGTGCCAGTAGTATAGATCGGTCAGGGGGCAATCAGCCCCAGCATTTT. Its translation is CASSIDRSGGNQPQHF.